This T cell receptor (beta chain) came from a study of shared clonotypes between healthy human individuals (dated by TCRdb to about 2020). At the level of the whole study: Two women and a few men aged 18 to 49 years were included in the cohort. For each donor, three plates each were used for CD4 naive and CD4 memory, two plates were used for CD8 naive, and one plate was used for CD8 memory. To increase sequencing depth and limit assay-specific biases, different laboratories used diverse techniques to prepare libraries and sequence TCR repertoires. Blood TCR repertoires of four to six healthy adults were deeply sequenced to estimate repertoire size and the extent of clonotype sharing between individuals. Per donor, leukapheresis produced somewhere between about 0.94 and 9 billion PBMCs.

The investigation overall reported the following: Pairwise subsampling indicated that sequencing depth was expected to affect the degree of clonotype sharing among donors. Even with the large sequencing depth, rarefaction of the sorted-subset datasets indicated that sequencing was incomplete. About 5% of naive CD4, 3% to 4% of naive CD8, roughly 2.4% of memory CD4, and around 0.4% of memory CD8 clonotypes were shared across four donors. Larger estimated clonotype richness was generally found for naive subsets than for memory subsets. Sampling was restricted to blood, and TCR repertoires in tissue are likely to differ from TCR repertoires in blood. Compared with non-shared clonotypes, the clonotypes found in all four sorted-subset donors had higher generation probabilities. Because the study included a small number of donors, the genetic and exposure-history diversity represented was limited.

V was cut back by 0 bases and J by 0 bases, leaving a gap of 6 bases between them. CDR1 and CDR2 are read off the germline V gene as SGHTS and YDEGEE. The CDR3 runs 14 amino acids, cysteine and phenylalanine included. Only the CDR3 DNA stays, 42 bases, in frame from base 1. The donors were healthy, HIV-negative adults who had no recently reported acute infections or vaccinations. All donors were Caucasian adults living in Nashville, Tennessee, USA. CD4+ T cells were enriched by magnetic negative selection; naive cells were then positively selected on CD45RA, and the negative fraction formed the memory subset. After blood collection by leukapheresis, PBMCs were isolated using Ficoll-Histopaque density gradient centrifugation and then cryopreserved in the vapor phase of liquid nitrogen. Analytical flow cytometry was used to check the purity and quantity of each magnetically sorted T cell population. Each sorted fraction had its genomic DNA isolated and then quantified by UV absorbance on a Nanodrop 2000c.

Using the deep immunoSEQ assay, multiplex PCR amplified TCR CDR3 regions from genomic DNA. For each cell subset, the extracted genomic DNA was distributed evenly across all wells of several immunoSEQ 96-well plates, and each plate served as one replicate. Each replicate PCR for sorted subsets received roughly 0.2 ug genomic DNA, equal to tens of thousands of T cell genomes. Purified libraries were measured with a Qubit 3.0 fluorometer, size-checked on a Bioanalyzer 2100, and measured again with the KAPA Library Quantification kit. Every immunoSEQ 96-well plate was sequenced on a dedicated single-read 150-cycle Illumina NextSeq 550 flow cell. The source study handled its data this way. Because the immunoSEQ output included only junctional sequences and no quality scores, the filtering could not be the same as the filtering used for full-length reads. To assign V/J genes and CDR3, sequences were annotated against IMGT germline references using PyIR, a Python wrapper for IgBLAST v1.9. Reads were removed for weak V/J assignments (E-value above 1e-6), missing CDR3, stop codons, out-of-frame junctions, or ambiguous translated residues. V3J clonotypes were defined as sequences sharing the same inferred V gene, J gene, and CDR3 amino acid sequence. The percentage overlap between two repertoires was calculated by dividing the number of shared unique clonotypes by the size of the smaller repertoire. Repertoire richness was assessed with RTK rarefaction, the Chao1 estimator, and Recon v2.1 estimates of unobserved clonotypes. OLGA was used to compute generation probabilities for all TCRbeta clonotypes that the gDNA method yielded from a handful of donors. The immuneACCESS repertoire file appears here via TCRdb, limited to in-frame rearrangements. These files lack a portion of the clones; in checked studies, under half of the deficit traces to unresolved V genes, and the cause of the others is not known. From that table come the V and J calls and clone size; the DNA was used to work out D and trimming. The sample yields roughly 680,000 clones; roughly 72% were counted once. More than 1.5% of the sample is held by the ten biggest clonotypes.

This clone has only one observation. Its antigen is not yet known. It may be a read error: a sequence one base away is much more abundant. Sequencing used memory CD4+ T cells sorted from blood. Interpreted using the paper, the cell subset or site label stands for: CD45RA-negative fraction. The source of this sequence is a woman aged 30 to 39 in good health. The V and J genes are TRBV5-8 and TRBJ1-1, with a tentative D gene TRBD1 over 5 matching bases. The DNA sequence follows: TGTGCCAGCAGCTTGGACAGGATGAACACTGAAGCTTTCTTT. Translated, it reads CASSLDRMNTEAFF. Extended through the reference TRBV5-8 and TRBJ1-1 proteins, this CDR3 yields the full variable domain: EAGVTQSPTHLIKTRGQQATLRCSPISGHTSVYWYQQALGLGLQFLLWYDEGEERNRGNFPPRFSGRQFPNYSSELNVNALELEDSALYLCASSLDRMNTEAFFGQGTRLTVV.